This T cell receptor beta chain stems from a study of blood T cells in healthy people across ages. Study-wide points: Significant beta diversity loss was already apparent by age around 36, declining roughly linearly. Unknown donor CMV status possibly confounded expanded clonotype changes.

The use of a sample-barcoded 5' primer and a J-beta primer mix characterized a second PCR of roughly 6 to 11 cycles. TCRdb independently ran MiXCR on the 5' RACE reads; one entry per CDR3 protein. This sample yields around 990,000 distinct CDR3 sequences, of which under 40% are seen a single time; around 14% belongs to the top ten. To note about this clonotype: Its antigen is still unknown.

Per the germline V gene, CDR1 is DFQATT and CDR2 is SNEGSKA (reference sequence). Trimming shortened V by 1 base and J by 5 bases, and 11 bases separated the two germline ends. CDR3 length: 13 residues. The authors isolated at least 7 million PBMCs per sample. There were at least 5.5 micrograms of total RNA extracted from every sample. The material sequenced was blood. The TCR originated in a man between 18 and 35 years old in good health. The V and J genes are TRBV20-1 and TRBJ2-5, with a weak D call TRBD2 (6 bases). In nucleotides, the CDR3 is TGCAGTGCTAGAGTGGTAGCGGAGGAGACCCAGTACTTC. Translating gives CSARVVAEETQYF.